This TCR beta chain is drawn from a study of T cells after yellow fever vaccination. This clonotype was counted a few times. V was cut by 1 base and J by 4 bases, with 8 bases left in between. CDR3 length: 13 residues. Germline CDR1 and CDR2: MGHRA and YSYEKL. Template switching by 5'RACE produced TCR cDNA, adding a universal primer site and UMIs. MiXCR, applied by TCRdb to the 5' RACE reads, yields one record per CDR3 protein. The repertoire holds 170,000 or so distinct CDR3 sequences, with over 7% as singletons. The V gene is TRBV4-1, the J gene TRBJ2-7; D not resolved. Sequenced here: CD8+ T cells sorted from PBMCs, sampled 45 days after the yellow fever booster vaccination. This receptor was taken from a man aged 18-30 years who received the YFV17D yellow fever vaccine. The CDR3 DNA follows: TGCGCCAGCAGCCAAGGGCGCGCGTACGAGCAGTACTTC. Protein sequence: CASSQGRAYEQYF.